This TCR beta chain is drawn from a study of response to subunit inactivated influenza vaccine. This clonotype turned up a few times. Its antigen is not known. TCRdb fed the RT-PCR reads into MiXCR, producing one record per CDR3 protein. Of 450,000 to 600,000 distinct CDR3 sequences in the sample, 16% were seen once. V was clipped by 5 bases and J by 2 bases; unmatched bases: 8. The length of the CDR3 is 15 residues. Findings and caveats of the study: Few new T cells, the authors suggested, are recruited by each seasonal influenza vaccination.

Sequencing was performed on CD4+ T cells sorted from PBMCs, taken about 24 months after vaccination. The clonotype comes from a man between 50 and 69 years old who received an inactivated influenza vaccine. This chain uses TRBV12-3 or TRBV12-4 with TRBJ2-7; 8 bases are a match to TRBD2. The CDR3 bases are TGTGCCAGCAGTAGTAGCGGGGTGGGGACCTACGAGCAGTACTTC. Translating it yields CASSSSGVGTYEQYF.